A selection of T cell receptor beta chains follows, all from one sample in a study of blood T cell repertoires in COVID-19. Only in-frame clones appear in the TCRdb table, and some are missing; sequencing was by immunoSEQ multiplex PCR. The sample lists fewer than 150,000 clones, less than 85% seen once, with under 2% in the top ten. Sequencing was done on a sample of PBMCs or T cells enriched from blood (not recorded which). The receptors originated from a woman between 18 and 29 years old who had been exposed to COVID-19. CDR3s include the opening cysteine and the closing phenylalanine or tryptophan. D genes are given only for firm matches. Clone size is not always given. Where it is, it says once, few, many or a class for expanded clones.

NA	TRBV11-2	TRBJ1-2	TRBD1	TGTGCCAGCAGCTCCTCGACAGGGTATCATGGCTACACCTTC	CASSSSTGYHGYTF
NA	TRBV7-9	TRBJ1-4	NA	TGTGCCAGCAGCTTAGCCCTAACCCGAGGGACTAATGAAAAACTGTTTTTT	CASSLALTRGTNEKLFF
NA	TRBV9	TRBJ1-6	NA	TGTGCCAGCAGCGCTAATAATTCACCCCTCCACTTT	CASSANNSPLHF
NA	TRBV24-1	TRBJ2-7	TRBD1	TGTGCCACCAGTGATCCCGGGACAGGGGGCTACGAGCAGTACTTC	CATSDPGTGGYEQYF
NA	TRBV28	TRBJ1-1	NA	TGTGCCAGCAGTGAAAACAGGGATGAGGACACTGAAGCTTTCTTT	CASSENRDEDTEAFF
NA	TRBV2	TRBJ2-7	TRBD2	TGTGCCAGCAGGGGTAGCGGGTCAATTATCTTC	CASRGSGSIIF
NA	TRBV28	TRBJ2-2	NA	TGTGCCAGCAGTTTAACGGGGACGAACACCGGGGAGCTGTTTTTT	CASSLTGTNTGELFF
NA	TRBV5-1	TRBJ1-1	TRBD1	TGCGCCAGCAGCCCAGGGACAGGCACTGAAGCTTTCTTT	CASSPGTGTEAFF
NA	TRBV6-6	TRBJ1-5	NA	TGTGCCAGCACCCATCCGGGCAATCAGCCCCAGCATTTT	CASTHPGNQPQHF
NA	TRBV18	TRBJ2-3	TRBD2	TGTGCCAGCTCACCACCTAGCGGGGTCAGGGATACGCAGTATTTT	CASSPPSGVRDTQYF
NA	TRBV19	TRBJ2-3	NA	TGTGCCAGTAGTATTCAGCTCTGGGCACAAGATACGCAGTATTTT	CASSIQLWAQDTQYF
NA	TRBV21-1	TRBJ1-1	NA	TGTGCCAGCAGCAAAGAGACAGGGGGCTCGTACACTGAAGCTTTCTTT	CASSKETGGSYTEAFF
NA	TRBV29-1	TRBJ2-5	TRBD1	TGCAGCGTTTTAAAGACAGGGTCCCTCCAAGAGACCCAGTACTTC	CSVLKTGSLQETQYF
NA	TRBV3-1/TRBV3-2	TRBJ2-7	TRBD2	TGTGCCAGCAGCCAATCCCGGGAGGGCCCTAGGTTC	CASSQSREGPRF
NA	TRBV5-4	TRBJ1-1	TRBD1	TGTGCCAGCAGCTCCCCCCTTAAACCGACAGGGATCACTGAAGCTTTCTTT	CASSSPLKPTGITEAFF
NA	TRBV28	TRBJ1-2	NA	TGTGCCAGCAGTGATCCGGGACAATCTAACTATGGCTACACCTTC	CASSDPGQSNYGYTF
NA	TRBV27	TRBJ2-7	NA	TGTGCCAGCAGTTGGGCGGGGTTCCACGAGCAGTACTTC	CASSWAGFHEQYF
NA	TRBV7-2	TRBJ2-7	TRBD1	TGTGCCAGCAGCTTAGTATGGACAGGGATTCCCTACGAGCAGTACTTC	CASSLVWTGIPYEQYF
NA	TRBV28	TRBJ1-2	TRBD1	TGTGCCAGCAGCGAAACCAGGGGGCGAACCTTC	CASSETRGRTF
NA	TRBV2	TRBJ2-1	NA	TGTGCCAGCAGTGAACGGCGGAACTCTAACAATGAGCAGTTCTTC	CASSERRNSNNEQFF
few	TRBV10-3	TRBJ1-1	TRBD1	TGTGCCATCAGCCAGACAGGGATGAACACTGAAGCTTTCTTT	CAISQTGMNTEAFF
NA	TRBV7-9	TRBJ2-1	NA	TGTGCCAGCAGCTTTGTCCCCCCCCGGTTCTTC	CASSFVPPRFF
NA	TRBV6-6	TRBJ2-1	NA	TGTGCCAGCAGTTATAATAGACTTTCGGATGAGCAGTTCTTC	CASSYNRLSDEQFF
NA	TRBV21-1	TRBJ1-2	NA	TGTGCCAGCAGCAAAGTCAACAGCTGTGGCTACACCTTC	CASSKVNSCGYTF
NA	TRBV14	TRBJ1-2	NA	TGTGCCAGCAGCCTCAGAACAGAGACATGGGGCTACACCTTC	CASSLRTETWGYTF
NA	TRBV6-6	TRBJ2-1	TRBD1	TGTGCCAGCAGTTCCGACAGGGGAAGTTTTAACAATGAGCAGTTCTTC	CASSSDRGSFNNEQFF
NA	TRBV11-2	TRBJ2-5	NA	TGTGCCAGCAGCTCCCTCGGACAGGGAGGGAGAGAGACCCAGTACTTC	CASSSLGQGGRETQYF
once	TRBV19	TRBJ2-1	NA	TGTGCCAGTAGGCCCCCCGCTACTTACAATGAGCAGTTCTTC	CASRPPATYNEQFF
NA	TRBV5-4	TRBJ2-3	NA	TGTGCCAGCAGCTCCGACCAGGGGCCAGATACGCAGTATTTT	CASSSDQGPDTQYF
NA	TRBV5-4	TRBJ2-1	TRBD2	TGTGCCAGCAGCCTAGGACTAGCGGGCTACAATGAGCAGTTCTTC	CASSLGLAGYNEQFF
NA	TRBV6-4	TRBJ1-1	NA	TGTGCCAGCAGTGATGGCAGGGAAAATACGAACACTGAAGCTTTCTTT	CASSDGRENTNTEAFF
NA	TRBV6-5	TRBJ1-2	NA	TGTGCCAGCAGTTACTCGTCCAGAAACTATGGCTACACCTTC	CASSYSSRNYGYTF
NA	TRBV5-6	TRBJ1-1	NA	TGTGCCAGCAGCTTGGTTACTTCGGGAGCTTTCTTT	CASSLVTSGAFF
NA	TRBV28	TRBJ1-2	NA	TGTGCCAGCGCCCAGGTTGTGGGCGACTATGGCTACACCTTC	CASAQVVGDYGYTF
NA	TRBV21-1	TRBJ2-7	NA	TGTGCCAGCAGCACAGGGACAGGGCAACACTACGAGCAGTACTTC	CASSTGTGQHYEQYF
once	TRBV5-4	TRBJ2-3	TRBD2	TGTGCCAGCAGAAGGACTAGCGGGAGGGCCGGAGATACGCAGTATTTT	CASRRTSGRAGDTQYF
NA	TRBV3-1/TRBV3-2	TRBJ1-2	NA	TGTGCCAGCAGCCTTTCTCTAAACGGGTATGGCTACACCTTC	CASSLSLNGYGYTF
NA	TRBV5-1	TRBJ2-2	NA	TGCGCCAGCAGCACCGCGGACAGCCTGAACACCGGGGAGCTGTTTTTT	CASSTADSLNTGELFF
NA	TRBV19	TRBJ1-5	NA	TGTGCCAGTAGTGTCATGGGACCGGGAGAAAATCAGCCCCAGCATTTT	CASSVMGPGENQPQHF
NA	TRBV7-3	TRBJ2-5	NA	TGTGCCAGCAGCTTGACCGGACACGGCCAAGAGACCCAGTACTTC	CASSLTGHGQETQYF
few	TRBV2	TRBJ2-2	NA	TGTGCCAGCAGTGGACGGCGGAGCACCGGGGAGCTGTTTTTT	CASSGRRSTGELFF
NA	TRBV27	TRBJ1-4	TRBD1	TGTGCCAGCAGTTCTAACTACAGGGGGGATTATGAAAAACTGTTTTTT	CASSSNYRGDYEKLFF
NA	TRBV2	TRBJ2-1	TRBD2	TGTGCCAGCAGTGAGGGCGGGAGCTCCTACAATGAGCAGTTCTTC	CASSEGGSSYNEQFF
NA	TRBV18	TRBJ2-7	NA	TGTGCCAGCTCACCATCCATCCAGGGTTACGAGCAGTACTTC	CASSPSIQGYEQYF
NA	TRBV19	TRBJ1-5	TRBD1	TGTGCCAGTAGTTCGGACAGGGCGAGCAATCAGCCCCAGCATTTT	CASSSDRASNQPQHF